This T cell receptor (beta chain) stems from a study of early T cells in non-severe SARS-CoV-2 infection. Across the study: Alpha and beta chains were unpaired, from unsorted whole-blood bulk RNA.

This clonotype was seen ten or more times. Each CDR3 protein is one row after TCRdb ran MiXCR on the 5' RACE reads. The data show approximately 22,000 distinct CDR3 sequences, with around 5% seen just once and about 14% held by the top ten. Germline V gene sequence: CDR1 SGHDN, CDR2 FVKESK. CDR3 size: 14 residues. J was trimmed by 1 base and V by 4 bases; bases with no gene match: 3. Source: whole blood, taken at baseline. The chain combines TRBV14 with TRBJ1-1, with TRBD1 matching over 7 bases. This clonotype originated in an adult who was a healthcare worker with PCR-confirmed SARS-CoV-2 infection or an uninfected control (not recorded which). CDR3 nucleotide sequence: TGTGCCAGCAGCCCCGACAGGGAGAACACTGAAGCTTTCTTT. Its translation: CASSPDRENTEAFF.